This T cell receptor beta chain derives from a study of response to subunit inactivated influenza vaccine. Findings and limits, study-wide: Only a handful of new T cells, the authors suggested, are recruited with each seasonal influenza vaccination.

TCRdb re-derived calls from the RT-PCR reads in MiXCR, one entry per CDR3 protein. The sample has 500,000 to 550,000 distinct CDR3 sequences, around 25% seen once. As to this clonotype: Its antigen is unknown.

CDR1 is SGHRS, CDR2 YFSETQ, per germline. Trimming took off 4 bases at V and 5 bases at J, with 15 bases between the two ends. There are 14 residues in the CDR3. Separately, the same data were catalogued under a study of T cells expressing NK-cell markers. That paper notes: For TCR beta, cDNA was produced by 5'RACE template switching with UMIs.

V is TRBV5-1 and J is TRBJ1-1, with a tentative D call TRBD1 (6 bases). Sequenced here: CD4+ T cells sorted from PBMCs, sampled approximately 13 days after vaccination. The receptor was derived from a man aged 50-59 years who received an inactivated influenza vaccine. CDR3 sequence reads: CASSRGVKDTEAFF. The CDR3 region has the DNA TGCGCCAGCAGCAGGGGGGTGAAGGATACTGAAGCTTTCTTT.